The following is a TCR beta chain sequence with its context. The CDR3 spans 17 residues. V lost 10 bases, J lost 1 base, and 12 bases stayed unmatched. Germline V gene sequence: CDR1 SGDLS, CDR2 YYNGEE. This record belongs to a study of blood T cell repertoires in COVID-19. Study in general: The United States, Italy and Spain provided the acute and convalescent COVID-19 samples. T cells, B-cell-depleted T cells, or PBMCs provided the cDNA or gDNA that served as material.

Under the authors' procedure: Amplified reference gene primers provided the basis for estimating nucleated cell counts. Some clones are missing from TCRdb's copy, which holds only in-frame ones; the method was immunoSEQ multiplex PCR. The V and J calls and clone size were taken over from that table, and D and trimming were inferred from the DNA. Among roughly 150,000 clones listed, approximately 82% were seen once. The receptor was isolated from a woman aged 45-59 years in a cohort sampled during active or convalescent COVID-19. This chain connects TRBV9 to TRBJ2-6, with 9 bases matching TRBD1. The sample taken for sequencing was peripheral blood. The CDR3 spells CAQDRDRASSGANVLTF. Written as DNA, the CDR3 is TGTGCCCAAGACCGGGACAGGGCTTCTTCTGGGGCCAACGTCCTGACTTTC.